A single TCR beta chain is shown here with its context. In the original processing: Quantification of nucleated cells was approximated via reference gene primer amplification. TCRdb keeps only in-frame clones here, not all; method: immunoSEQ multiplex PCR. V and J calls and clone size follow that table, whereas D and trimming were derived from the DNA. The sample carries around 40,000 clones, more than 90% recorded once. The entry originates in a study of blood T cell repertoires in COVID-19. About the research overall: Samples came from the United States, Italy and Spain, spanning acute and convalescent COVID-19. T cells, B-cell-depleted T cells, or PBMCs provided the cDNA or gDNA that served as material.

This receptor was identified in a woman of 80 years or more with acute or convalescent COVID-19. What was sequenced was peripheral blood.

CDR3 sequence: CASSQGRGPRQETQYF. DNA for the CDR3: TGCGCCAGCAGCCAAGGGAGGGGCCCCCGCCAAGAGACCCAGTACTTC. The V and J genes are TRBV4-1 and TRBJ2-5; possibly TRBD2 for D (6 bases). V lost 1 base and J 1 base, leaving 13 bases between the germline ends. The CDR3 is 16 residues long. Germline lookup yields CDR1 MGHRA and CDR2 YSYEKL.